What follows are 5 T cell receptor beta chains derived from one specimen sequenced in a study of T cell responses to AZD1222 COVID-19 vaccine (dated by TCRdb to 2020 to 2023). This sample's time point label indicates: baseline before first vaccination. The sample's treatment or condition, from its label and the paper: meningococcal conjugate vaccine given as trial control. Libraries were constructed by the immunoSEQ multiplex PCR assay. TCRdb obtained this table from immuneACCESS and retained in-frame rearrangements with V and J assigned. These tables miss some clones; where compared with another copy, unresolved V genes account for less than half of the shortfall, and the remainder is unexplained. The sample table contains around 150,000 clones; only one count was recorded for just over 90% of them. Clones ranked in the top ten supply 4.4% of the sample. Specimen: peripheral blood, collected on day 0 of MenACWY control vaccination. The receptors were sampled from an adult in good health.

Only one count was recorded for this clone. The genes are TRBV29-1 and TRBJ1-5; unclear D gene. The germline gives CDR1 SQVTM, CDR2 ANQGSEA. CDR3 length equals 12 residues. V was cut by 4 bases and J by 5 bases, with 9 bases left in between. The CDR3 nucleotides are TGCAGCGTTGGAATTCCCGATCAGCCCCAGCATTTT. This sequence encodes CSVGIPDQPQHF.

The chain employs TRBV6-5 and TRBJ2-7, with a possible D match to TRBD1 (5 bases). Germline CDR1 is MNHEY and CDR2 is SVGAGI. V was pared by 7 bases and J by 0 bases, with 16 bases between. This CDR3 contains 15 residues. CDR3 coding DNA: TGTGCCAGCACCTTGAGGAAGGGGCCCTCCTACGAGCAGTACTTC. Translation: CASTLRKGPSYEQYF.

V is TRBV28 and J is TRBJ1-2; 9 nucleotides match TRBD1. Trimming removed 8 bases from V and 6 bases from J; junction bases left unmatched: 13. Germline values: CDR1 MDHEN, CDR2 SYDVKM. The CDR3 length is 15 residues. The CDR3 loop is CASRTAGQGSDGYTF. The DNA for the CDR3 is TGTGCCAGCCGAACCGCGGGACAGGGCTCGGATGGCTACACCTTC.

The chain recombines TRBV30 with TRBJ1-1; D is ambiguous. Germline-derived CDR1 and CDR2 are GTSNPN and SVGIG (reference sequence). The CDR3 spans 12 residues. V lost 5 bases to trimming and J lost 1 base, with 8 bases between them. The CDR3 coding sequence is TGTGCCTGGGACATTAGGAACACTGAAGCTTTCTTT. Its protein is CAWDIRNTEAFF.

The chain uses TRBV3-1 (or the pseudogene TRBV3-2) and TRBJ2-7; 7 nucleotides agree with TRBD1. Trimming removed 3 bases from V and 3 bases from J; junction bases left unmatched: 8. This CDR3 comprises 15 residues. Germline V gene data show CDR1 as LGHDT and CDR2 as YNNKEL (reference sequence). The CDR3 bases are TGTGCCAGCAGCCACGACAGGGATAGTTACTACGAGCAGTACTTC. Translating gives CASSHDRDSYYEQYF.